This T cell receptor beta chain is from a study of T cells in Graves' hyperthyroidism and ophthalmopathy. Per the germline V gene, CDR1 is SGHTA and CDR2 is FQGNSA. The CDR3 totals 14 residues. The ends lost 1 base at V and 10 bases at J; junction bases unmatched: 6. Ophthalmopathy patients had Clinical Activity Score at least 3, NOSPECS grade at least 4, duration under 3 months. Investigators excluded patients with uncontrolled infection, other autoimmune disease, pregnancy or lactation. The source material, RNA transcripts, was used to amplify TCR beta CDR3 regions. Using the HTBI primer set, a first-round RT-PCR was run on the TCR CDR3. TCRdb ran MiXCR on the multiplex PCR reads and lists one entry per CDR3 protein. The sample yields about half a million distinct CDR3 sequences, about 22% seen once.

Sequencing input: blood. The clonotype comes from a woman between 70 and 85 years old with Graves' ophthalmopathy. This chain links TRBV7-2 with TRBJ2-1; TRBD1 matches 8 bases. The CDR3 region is CASSLEQGVGEQFF. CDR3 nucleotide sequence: TGTGCCAGCAGCTTAGAACAGGGGGTAGGGGAGCAGTTCTTC.